A selection of T cell receptor beta chains follows, all from one sample in a study of neurological immune-mediated disorders. TCRdb redid the calling of the 5' RACE reads with MiXCR, one entry per CDR3 protein. The table records over 35,000 distinct CDR3 sequences, around 2.5% of them present only once. What was sequenced was PBMCs. These receptor sequences come from a man in his thirties or forties with multiple sclerosis. Each CDR3 is given with its conserved first and last residue. A D gene is named only where the DNA matches it firmly. Clone size is given as once, few, many or a size class.

15	TRBV20-1	TRBJ1-1	many	.	TGCAGTGCAAAGAAGGGAATGGCGGCGAACACTGAAGCTTTCTTT	CSAKKGMAANTEAFF
16	TRBV20-1	TRBJ2-7	many	TRBD1	TGCAGTGCCCAGGCCCCTATAGGGACAGGGACGGACGAGCAGTACTTC	CSAQAPIGTGTDEQYF
14	TRBV5-1	TRBJ2-5	many	.	TGCGCCAGCAGTTACGGACCCTCACAAGAGACCCAGTACTTC	CASSYGPSQETQYF
18	TRBV6-6	TRBJ2-3	many	TRBD2	TGTGCCAGCAGTAATAGCGGGAGGAGTGTTTGGGGCACAGATACGCAGTATTTT	CASSNSGRSVWGTDTQYF
15	TRBV14	TRBJ1-4	many	.	TGTGCCAGCAGCCAAGTGGCAGGGAGTTATGAAAAACTGTTTTTT	CASSQVAGSYEKLFF
12	TRBV7-2	TRBJ2-2	many	.	TGTGCCAGCAGCTTACAGGGCCGGGAGCTGTTTTTT	CASSLQGRELFF
14	TRBV20-1	TRBJ2-3	many	TRBD2	TGCAGTGCCCCCCCTAGCGGGATTGGTCAAGGGGGGTATTTT	CSAPPSGIGQGGYF
16	TRBV5-1	TRBJ2-7	many	TRBD2	TGCGCCAGCAGCTCCCCTAGCGGGGGGTCCTCCTACGAGCAGTACTTC	CASSSPSGGSSYEQYF
15	TRBV5-1	TRBJ2-7	many	.	TGCGCCAGCAGCTTGGCGGTGGACAGATCCTACGAGCAGTACTTC	CASSLAVDRSYEQYF
15	TRBV12-3/TRBV12-4	TRBJ2-3	many	.	TGTGCCAGCAGCTCCGGGGGCGTGAGGGCAGATACGCAGTATTTT	CASSSGGVRADTQYF
14	TRBV6-1	TRBJ2-6	many	.	TGTGCCAGCAGTGAAAACTCTGGGGCCAACGTCCTGACTTTC	CASSENSGANVLTF
12	TRBV4-1	TRBJ1-1	few	.	TGCGCCAGCAGCCAAGATGAGACGAAAGCTTTCTTT	CASSQDETKAFF
17	TRBV7-9	TRBJ1-2	many	TRBD1	TGTGCCAGCAGCTCCCCTACCGGGACAGGGGCGGGCTATGGCTACACCTTC	CASSSPTGTGAGYGYTF
17	TRBV12-3/TRBV12-4	TRBJ2-3	many	TRBD2	TGTGCCAGCAGCCGCCCGGGACTAGCGGGGGCCTCAGATACGCAGTATTTT	CASSRPGLAGASDTQYF
15	TRBV24-1	TRBJ2-1	many	.	TGTGCCACCAGTGATCCCTCCCGGGGCAGCGATGAGCAGTTCTTC	CATSDPSRGSDEQFF
17	TRBV10-1	TRBJ2-1	many	TRBD2	TGCGCCAGCAGTGAGTTGAGGGGACTAGCGGGGTCGAATGAGCAGTTCTTC	CASSELRGLAGSNEQFF
13	TRBV29-1	TRBJ2-3	many	TRBD1	TGCAGCGTCGGGGCGACAGGGACAGATACGCAGTATTTT	CSVGATGTDTQYF
14	TRBV5-1	TRBJ2-3	many	TRBD2	TGCGCCAGCAGGCAGGGACTAGGGACAGATACGCAGTATTTT	CASRQGLGTDTQYF
11	TRBV20-1	TRBJ2-5	many	.	TGCAGTGGGACAGTCCAAGAGACCCAGTACTTC	CSGTVQETQYF
13	TRBV20-1	TRBJ2-1	many	.	TGCAGTGCTATCCGTAACGGAAACAATGAGCAGTTCTTC	CSAIRNGNNEQFF